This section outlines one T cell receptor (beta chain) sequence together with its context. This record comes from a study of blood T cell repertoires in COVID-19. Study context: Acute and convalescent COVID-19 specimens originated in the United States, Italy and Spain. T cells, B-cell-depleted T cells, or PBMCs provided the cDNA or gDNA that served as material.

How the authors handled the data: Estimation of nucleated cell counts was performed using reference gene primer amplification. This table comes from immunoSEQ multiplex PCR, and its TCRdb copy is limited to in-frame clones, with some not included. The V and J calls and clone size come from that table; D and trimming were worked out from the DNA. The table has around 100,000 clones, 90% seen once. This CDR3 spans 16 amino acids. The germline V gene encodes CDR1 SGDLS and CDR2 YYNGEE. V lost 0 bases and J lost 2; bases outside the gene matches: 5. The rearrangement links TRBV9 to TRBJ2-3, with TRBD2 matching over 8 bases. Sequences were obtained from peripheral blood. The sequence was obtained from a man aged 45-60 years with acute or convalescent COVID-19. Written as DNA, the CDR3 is TGTGCCAGCAGCGTAGAAGGCGGGAGGCCCACAGATACGCAGTATTTT. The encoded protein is CASSVEGGRPTDTQYF.